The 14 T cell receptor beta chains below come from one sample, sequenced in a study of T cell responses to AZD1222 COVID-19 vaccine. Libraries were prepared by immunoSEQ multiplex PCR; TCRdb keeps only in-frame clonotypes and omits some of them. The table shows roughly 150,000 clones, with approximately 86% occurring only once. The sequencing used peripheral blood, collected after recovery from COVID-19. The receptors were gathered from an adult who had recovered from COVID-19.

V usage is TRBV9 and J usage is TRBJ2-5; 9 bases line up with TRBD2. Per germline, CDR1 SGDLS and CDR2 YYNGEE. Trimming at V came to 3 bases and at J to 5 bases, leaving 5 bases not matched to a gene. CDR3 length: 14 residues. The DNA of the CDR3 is TGTGCCAGCAGCGCGCGGGAGGGCCTGGAGACCCAGTACTTC. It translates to CASSAREGLETQYF.

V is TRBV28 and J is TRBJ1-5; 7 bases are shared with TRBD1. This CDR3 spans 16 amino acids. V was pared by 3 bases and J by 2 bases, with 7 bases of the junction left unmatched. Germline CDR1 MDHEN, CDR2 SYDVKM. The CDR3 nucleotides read TGTGCCAGCAGTTTGTTACAGGGGCTAGGCAATCAGCCCCAGCATTTT. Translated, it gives CASSLLQGLGNQPQHF.

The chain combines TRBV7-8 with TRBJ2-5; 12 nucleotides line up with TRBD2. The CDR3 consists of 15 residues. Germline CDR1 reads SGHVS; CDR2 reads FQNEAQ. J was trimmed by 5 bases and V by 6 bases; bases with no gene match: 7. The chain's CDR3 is CASRLAGGAEETQYF. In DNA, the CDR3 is TGTGCCAGCAGACTAGCGGGAGGAGCGGAGGAGACCCAGTACTTC.

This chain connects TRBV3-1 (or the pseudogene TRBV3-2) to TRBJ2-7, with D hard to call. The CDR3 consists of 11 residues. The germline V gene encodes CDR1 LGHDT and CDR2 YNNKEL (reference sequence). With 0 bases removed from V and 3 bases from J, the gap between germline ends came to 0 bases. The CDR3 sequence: CASSQDYEQYF. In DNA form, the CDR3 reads TGTGCCAGCAGCCAAGACTACGAGCAGTACTTC.

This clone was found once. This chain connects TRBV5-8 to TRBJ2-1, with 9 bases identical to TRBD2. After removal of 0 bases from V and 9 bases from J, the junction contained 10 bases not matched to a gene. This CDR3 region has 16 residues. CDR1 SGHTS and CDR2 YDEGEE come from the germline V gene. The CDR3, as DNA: TGTGCCAGCAGCTTGGTCCCTGGGCGGGAGGGGAGTGAGCAGTTCTTC. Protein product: CASSLVPGREGSEQFF.

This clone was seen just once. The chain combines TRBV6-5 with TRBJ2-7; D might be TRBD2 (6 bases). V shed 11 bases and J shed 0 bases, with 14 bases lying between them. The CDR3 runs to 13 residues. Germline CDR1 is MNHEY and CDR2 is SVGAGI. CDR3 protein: CAGGTSGSYEQYF. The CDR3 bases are TGTGCCGGTGGGACTTCTGGCTCCTACGAGCAGTACTTC.

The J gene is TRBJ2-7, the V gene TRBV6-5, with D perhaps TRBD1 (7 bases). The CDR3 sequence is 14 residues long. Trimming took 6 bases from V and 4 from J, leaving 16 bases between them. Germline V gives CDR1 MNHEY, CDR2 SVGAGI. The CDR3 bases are TGTGCCAGCAGGGAGGGGGCAGGAGTATACGAGCAGTACTTC. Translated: CASREGAGVYEQYF.

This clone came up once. The CDR3 bases are TGCGCCAGCAGCTTGGTTACAGACCAAGAGACCCAGTACTTC. Its protein product is CASSLVTDQETQYF. The chain uses TRBV5-1 and TRBJ2-5; D ambiguous. The CDR3 sequence is 14 residues long. The ends were cut back, 0 bases at V and 0 bases at J, with 6 bases in the middle. CDR1 is SGHRS and CDR2 is YFSETQ in the germline V gene.

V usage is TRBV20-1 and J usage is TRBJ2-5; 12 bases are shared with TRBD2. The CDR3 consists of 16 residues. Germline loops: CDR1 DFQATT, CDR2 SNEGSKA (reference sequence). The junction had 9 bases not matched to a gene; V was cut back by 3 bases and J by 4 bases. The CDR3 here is CSASFLAGGPGETQYF. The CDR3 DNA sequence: TGCAGTGCTAGTTTTCTAGCGGGGGGGCCGGGAGAGACCCAGTACTTC.

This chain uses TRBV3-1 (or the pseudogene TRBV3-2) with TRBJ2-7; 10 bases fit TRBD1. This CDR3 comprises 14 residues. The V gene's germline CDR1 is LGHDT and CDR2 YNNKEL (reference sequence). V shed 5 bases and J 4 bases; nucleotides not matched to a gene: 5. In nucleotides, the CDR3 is TGTGCCAGCAGCGACCGGGACAGGGGTTACGAGCAGTACTTC. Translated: CASSDRDRGYEQYF.

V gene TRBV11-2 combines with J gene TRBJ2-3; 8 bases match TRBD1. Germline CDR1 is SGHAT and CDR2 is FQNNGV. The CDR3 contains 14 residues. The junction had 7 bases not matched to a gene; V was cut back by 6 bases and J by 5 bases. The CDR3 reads CASRPGQAQDTQYF. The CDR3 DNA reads TGTGCCAGCAGGCCGGGACAGGCGCAAGATACGCAGTATTTT.

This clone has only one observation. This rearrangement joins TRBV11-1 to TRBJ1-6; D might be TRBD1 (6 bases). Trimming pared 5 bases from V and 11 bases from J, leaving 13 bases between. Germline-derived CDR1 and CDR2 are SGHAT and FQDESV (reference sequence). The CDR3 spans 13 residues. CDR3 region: CASSPAGGPPLHF. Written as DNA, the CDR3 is TGTGCCAGCAGCCCTGCGGGGGGGCCACCCCTCCACTTT.

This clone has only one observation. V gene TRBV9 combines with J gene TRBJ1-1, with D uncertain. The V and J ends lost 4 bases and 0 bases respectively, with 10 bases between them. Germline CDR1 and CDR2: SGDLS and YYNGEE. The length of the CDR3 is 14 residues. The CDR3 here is CASSRYNLNTEAFF. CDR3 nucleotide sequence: TGTGCCAGCAGCCGTTACAACTTGAACACTGAAGCTTTCTTT.

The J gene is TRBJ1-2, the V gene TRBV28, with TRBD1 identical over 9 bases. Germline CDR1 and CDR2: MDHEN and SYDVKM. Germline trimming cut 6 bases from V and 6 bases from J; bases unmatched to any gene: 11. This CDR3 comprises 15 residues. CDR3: CASSTVSQGANGYTF. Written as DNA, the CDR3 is TGTGCCAGCAGCACTGTATCACAGGGGGCCAATGGCTACACCTTC.